The 4 T cell receptor beta chains listed next were all sequenced from one sample in a study of shared clonotypes between healthy human individuals. Repertoires were generated with immunoSEQ multiplex PCR, while TCRdb's copy carries only in-frame clones and drops some. The data show around 2.3 million clones, almost 96% seen once. Sequencing was done on a sample of naive CD4+ T cells sorted from blood. Sample subset: CD45RA+ positively selected. The source is a man younger than 35 in good health.

This clone was observed a single time. The chain employs TRBV5-1 and TRBJ1-4, with a weak D call TRBD1 (5 bases). This CDR3 has 14 residues. From germline, CDR1 is SGHRS and CDR2 YFSETQ. Trimming removed 0 bases at V and 7 bases at J, with 10 bases between. The CDR3 loop is CASSLVGGTEKLFF. CDR3 nucleotides: TGCGCCAGCAGCTTGGTGGGAGGGACTGAAAAACTGTTTTTT.

The chain joins TRBV7-6 to TRBJ2-7, with D unclear. The CDR3 has 15 residues. Germline V gene sequence: CDR1 SGHVS, CDR2 FNYEAQ. V gave up 2 bases and J gave up 1 base, with 12 bases separating them. The DNA of the CDR3 is TGTGCCAGCAGCTTAAATTCGCAGGTTTCCTACGAGCAGTACTTC. It encodes CASSLNSQVSYEQYF.

The J gene is TRBJ1-2, the V gene TRBV4-3; D is unclear. This CDR3 spans 15 amino acids. Germline CDR1 is LGHNA and CDR2 is YSLEER. V was clipped by 2 bases and J by 2 bases, with 12 bases between them. The CDR3 region has the DNA TGCGCCAGCAGCCAAAGTCGGGCTACCAACTATGGCTACACCTTC. Amino acid sequence: CASSQSRATNYGYTF.

This clone was recorded only once. The chain joins TRBV7-2 to TRBJ2-7, with TRBD1 identical over 7 bases. Per germline, CDR1 SGHTA and CDR2 FQGNSA. The CDR3 sequence is 15 residues long. After removal of 5 bases from V and 2 bases from J, the junction contained 9 bases not matched to a gene. The CDR3 is CASSPNRGPTYEQYF. The CDR3 nucleotides read TGTGCCAGCAGCCCAAACAGGGGCCCCACCTACGAGCAGTACTTC. The complete variable domain, with remaining parts taken from reference TRBV7-2 and TRBJ2-7, reads GAGVSQSPSNKVTEKGKDVELRCDPISGHTALYWYRQSLGQGLEFLIYFQGNSAPDKSGLPSDRFSAERTGGSVSTLTIQRTQQEDSAVYLCASSPNRGPTYEQYFGPGTRLTVT.